Listed below are T cell receptor beta chains from one sample, sequenced in a study of human thymus T cells. Data came from immunoSEQ multiplex PCR; TCRdb stores just in-frame clones and leaves some out. The sample consists of around 120,000 clones, about 95% of them appearing once. What was sequenced was thymus tissue. Receptors were obtained from a boy in the first two years of life with a congenital heart defect but otherwise immunologically healthy. CDR3s include the opening cysteine and the closing phenylalanine or tryptophan. The D gene is left open where the match is weak. Where a row states a size, it is once, few, many or the class of an expanded clone; other rows omit it.

d_call: TRBD1; v_call: TRBV7-9; j_call: TRBJ2-7; clone_size: .; cdr3_nt: TGTGCCAGCATCGGGACAGGGGAACGGAACTACGAGCAGTACTTC; cdr3_aa: CASIGTGERNYEQYF
d_call: .; v_call: TRBV28; j_call: TRBJ2-3; clone_size: .; cdr3_nt: TGTGCCAGCAGTTTTCCCGGCACAGATACGCAGTATTTT; cdr3_aa: CASSFPGTDTQYF
d_call: .; v_call: TRBV20-1; j_call: TRBJ2-1; clone_size: .; cdr3_nt: TGCAGTGCCAAAGCCCCAGCGGAGCAGTTCTTC; cdr3_aa: CSAKAPAEQFF
d_call: .; v_call: TRBV30; j_call: TRBJ1-1; clone_size: few; cdr3_nt: TGTGCCTGGAGTACAGGCTTGAACACTGAAGCTTTCTTT; cdr3_aa: CAWSTGLNTEAFF
d_call: .; v_call: TRBV9; j_call: TRBJ1-6; clone_size: .; cdr3_nt: TGTGCCAGCAGCGTAGGGGGGGCCGGCTCCTATAATTCACCCCTCCACTTT; cdr3_aa: CASSVGGAGSYNSPLHF
d_call: .; v_call: TRBV6-1; j_call: TRBJ2-1; clone_size: once; cdr3_nt: TGTGCCAGCAGTGAAGCAGGGGACAACTACAATGAGCAGTTCTTC; cdr3_aa: CASSEAGDNYNEQFF
d_call: .; v_call: TRBV2; j_call: TRBJ1-2; clone_size: .; cdr3_nt: TGTGCCAGCAGTGAAGGGGGCAGGGTGCAAGCTAACTATGGCTACACCTTC; cdr3_aa: CASSEGGRVQANYGYTF
d_call: .; v_call: TRBV9; j_call: TRBJ2-3; clone_size: .; cdr3_nt: TGTGCCAGCAGCGTAGAAGGCGGGGACGCAGATACGCAGTATTTT; cdr3_aa: CASSVEGGDADTQYF
d_call: .; v_call: TRBV28; j_call: TRBJ1-1; clone_size: .; cdr3_nt: TGTGCCAGCAGTTTATCCATAAGGTCTCCTGAAGCTTTCTTT; cdr3_aa: CASSLSIRSPEAFF
d_call: TRBD1; v_call: TRBV9; j_call: TRBJ1-3; clone_size: .; cdr3_nt: TGTGCCAGCAGCGGAAACCCGGGACAGGGGGCAAAAGGAAACACCATATATTTT; cdr3_aa: CASSGNPGQGAKGNTIYF
d_call: .; v_call: TRBV4-2; j_call: TRBJ2-1; clone_size: once; cdr3_nt: TGTGCCAGCAGCCAAGAGACGAGTCGGGGCTACAATGAGCAGTTCTTC; cdr3_aa: CASSQETSRGYNEQFF
d_call: .; v_call: TRBV11-2; j_call: TRBJ1-2; clone_size: .; cdr3_nt: TGTGCCAGCAGCCCTACAATGGGCGGCTACACCTTC; cdr3_aa: CASSPTMGGYTF
d_call: .; v_call: TRBV29-1; j_call: TRBJ1-2; clone_size: .; cdr3_nt: TGCAGCGTGAGGAAGGAGGGAGGAAACTATGGCTACACCTTC; cdr3_aa: CSVRKEGGNYGYTF
d_call: TRBD1; v_call: TRBV18; j_call: TRBJ1-3; clone_size: once; cdr3_nt: TGTGCCAGCTCACCGACAGGGGAGAACACCATATATTTT; cdr3_aa: CASSPTGENTIYF
d_call: TRBD1; v_call: TRBV29-1; j_call: TRBJ1-1; clone_size: .; cdr3_nt: TGCAGCGTTTGGACAGGGAAGCTCACTGAAGCTTTCTTT; cdr3_aa: CSVWTGKLTEAFF
d_call: .; v_call: TRBV9; j_call: TRBJ2-5; clone_size: once; cdr3_nt: TGTGCCAGCAGCGCAGGTCTCAGGGAGACCCAGTACTTC; cdr3_aa: CASSAGLRETQYF
d_call: .; v_call: TRBV5-1; j_call: TRBJ1-1; clone_size: .; cdr3_nt: TGCGCCAGCAGCTTCCGGGGGAACACTGAAGCTTTCTTT; cdr3_aa: CASSFRGNTEAFF
d_call: .; v_call: TRBV25-1; j_call: TRBJ1-1; clone_size: .; cdr3_nt: TGTGCCAGCAGTGAGGGGAGGGCTATCACTGAAGCTTTCTTT; cdr3_aa: CASSEGRAITEAFF
d_call: .; v_call: TRBV30; j_call: TRBJ1-6; clone_size: .; cdr3_nt: TGTGCCTGGAGTGGAGCTGGACAGTCGCTCCACTTT; cdr3_aa: CAWSGAGQSLHF
d_call: .; v_call: TRBV28; j_call: TRBJ1-1; clone_size: .; cdr3_nt: TGTGCCAGCAGCTTATCGACAGGGAACACTGAAGCTTTCTTT; cdr3_aa: CASSLSTGNTEAFF
d_call: .; v_call: TRBV10-3; j_call: TRBJ1-1; clone_size: .; cdr3_nt: TGTGCCATCAGTGCAGACCTGGGACGGGGGAGGAACACTGAAGCTTTCTTT; cdr3_aa: CAISADLGRGRNTEAFF
d_call: .; v_call: TRBV28; j_call: TRBJ1-4; clone_size: .; cdr3_nt: TGTGCCAGCAGTTCGAGGGCGCGGGATGAAAAACTGTTTTTT; cdr3_aa: CASSSRARDEKLFF
d_call: .; v_call: TRBV5-6; j_call: TRBJ2-5; clone_size: .; cdr3_nt: TGTGCCAGCAGCTTGGGGGAAATAGAGGAGACCCAGTACTTC; cdr3_aa: CASSLGEIEETQYF
d_call: .; v_call: TRBV5-6; j_call: TRBJ2-7; clone_size: .; cdr3_nt: TGTGCCAGCAGCTCCCAGGCCGGGTACTCCTACGAGCAGTACTTC; cdr3_aa: CASSSQAGYSYEQYF
d_call: TRBD1; v_call: TRBV7-2; j_call: TRBJ2-7; clone_size: .; cdr3_nt: TGTGCCAGCAGCTTATTGGGGACAGCCCGCTACGAGCAGTACTTC; cdr3_aa: CASSLLGTARYEQYF
d_call: .; v_call: TRBV28; j_call: TRBJ1-2; clone_size: .; cdr3_nt: TGTGCCAGCAGTTTAAGGTCTGCAGGAGCCGACTATGGCTACACCTTC; cdr3_aa: CASSLRSAGADYGYTF
d_call: TRBD2; v_call: TRBV6-1; j_call: TRBJ2-3; clone_size: .; cdr3_nt: TGTGCCAGCAGTGAATCGGCGACTAGCGGGGGGGCGAGCACAGATACGCAGTATTTT; cdr3_aa: CASSESATSGGASTDTQYF
d_call: .; v_call: TRBV11-3; j_call: TRBJ2-3; clone_size: .; cdr3_nt: TGTGCCAGCAGCACCCGCGAGGTGAGGCCCACGGATACGCAGTATTTT; cdr3_aa: CASSTREVRPTDTQYF
d_call: .; v_call: TRBV28; j_call: TRBJ1-6; clone_size: .; cdr3_nt: TGTGCCAGCAGTTTGGAAAGACAGGTCTACTATAATTCACCCCTCCACTTT; cdr3_aa: CASSLERQVYYNSPLHF
d_call: .; v_call: TRBV11-2; j_call: TRBJ2-3; clone_size: .; cdr3_nt: TGTGCCAGCAGTTTCAATAAGGGGGTTCCCACGCAGTATTTT; cdr3_aa: CASSFNKGVPTQYF